The T cell receptor (beta chain) described here comes from a study of Graves' ophthalmopathy and Graves' hyperthyroidism. Study background: Peripheral blood was gathered at the point of initial diagnosis, before any treatment started.

Per the germline V gene, CDR1 is MNHNS and CDR2 is SASEGT. There are 14 residues in the CDR3. Trimming left V 6 bases short and J 3 bases short, with 14 bases between. In its sample, this clonotype was seen many times. Its antigen remains unidentified. Findings and limits, study-wide: In separating ophthalmopathy from stable hyperthyroidism, a 13-signature model achieved roughly 87% sensitivity and around 80% specificity.

RNA transcripts served as template for amplifying TCR beta CDR3 sequences. HTBI-primed first-round RT-PCR preceded second-round multiplex PCR. TCRdb reprocessed the multiplex PCR reads via MiXCR and lists one record per CDR3 protein. Altogether roughly 480,000 distinct CDR3 sequences are present, about 15% being singletons, with the ten largest covering 9.8%. Sequenced material: blood. The chain employs TRBV6-1 and TRBJ1-2, with D unclear. This sequence was found in a woman aged 25 to 45 with Graves' ophthalmopathy. The CDR3 spells CASRREGGYYGYTF. The CDR3 DNA reads TGTGCCAGCAGACGGGAGGGAGGGTACTATGGCTACACCTTC.